This T cell receptor (beta chain) was captured by sequencing in a study of blood T cell repertoires in COVID-19. Study details: COVID-19 samples from acute and convalescent phases originated in the United States, Italy and Spain. Sources were T cells, B-cell-depleted T cells, or PBMCs; the material itself was cDNA or gDNA.

Original analysis: Reference gene primer amplification in the assay estimated nucleated cell counts. The data were produced by immunoSEQ multiplex PCR, yet TCRdb's version contains in-frame clones alone and is incomplete. From that table come the V and J calls and clone size; the DNA was used to work out D and trimming. The sample includes some 64,000 clones, around nine tenths of them seen just once. Germline-derived CDR1 and CDR2 are GTSNPN and SVGIG (reference sequence). The germline V and J ends were trimmed by 0 bases and 2 bases, with 26 bases remaining between them. CDR3 size: 19 residues. The sequence was obtained from a man aged 70 or older with acute or convalescent COVID-19. This chain uses TRBV30 with TRBJ2-7; a possible D gene is TRBD1 (5 bases). Material for sequencing was peripheral blood. The CDR3: CAWSVWYSGASRFTYEQYF. The CDR3 coding sequence is TGTGCCTGGAGTGTGTGGTATTCTGGGGCCTCAAGGTTCACCTACGAGCAGTACTTC.